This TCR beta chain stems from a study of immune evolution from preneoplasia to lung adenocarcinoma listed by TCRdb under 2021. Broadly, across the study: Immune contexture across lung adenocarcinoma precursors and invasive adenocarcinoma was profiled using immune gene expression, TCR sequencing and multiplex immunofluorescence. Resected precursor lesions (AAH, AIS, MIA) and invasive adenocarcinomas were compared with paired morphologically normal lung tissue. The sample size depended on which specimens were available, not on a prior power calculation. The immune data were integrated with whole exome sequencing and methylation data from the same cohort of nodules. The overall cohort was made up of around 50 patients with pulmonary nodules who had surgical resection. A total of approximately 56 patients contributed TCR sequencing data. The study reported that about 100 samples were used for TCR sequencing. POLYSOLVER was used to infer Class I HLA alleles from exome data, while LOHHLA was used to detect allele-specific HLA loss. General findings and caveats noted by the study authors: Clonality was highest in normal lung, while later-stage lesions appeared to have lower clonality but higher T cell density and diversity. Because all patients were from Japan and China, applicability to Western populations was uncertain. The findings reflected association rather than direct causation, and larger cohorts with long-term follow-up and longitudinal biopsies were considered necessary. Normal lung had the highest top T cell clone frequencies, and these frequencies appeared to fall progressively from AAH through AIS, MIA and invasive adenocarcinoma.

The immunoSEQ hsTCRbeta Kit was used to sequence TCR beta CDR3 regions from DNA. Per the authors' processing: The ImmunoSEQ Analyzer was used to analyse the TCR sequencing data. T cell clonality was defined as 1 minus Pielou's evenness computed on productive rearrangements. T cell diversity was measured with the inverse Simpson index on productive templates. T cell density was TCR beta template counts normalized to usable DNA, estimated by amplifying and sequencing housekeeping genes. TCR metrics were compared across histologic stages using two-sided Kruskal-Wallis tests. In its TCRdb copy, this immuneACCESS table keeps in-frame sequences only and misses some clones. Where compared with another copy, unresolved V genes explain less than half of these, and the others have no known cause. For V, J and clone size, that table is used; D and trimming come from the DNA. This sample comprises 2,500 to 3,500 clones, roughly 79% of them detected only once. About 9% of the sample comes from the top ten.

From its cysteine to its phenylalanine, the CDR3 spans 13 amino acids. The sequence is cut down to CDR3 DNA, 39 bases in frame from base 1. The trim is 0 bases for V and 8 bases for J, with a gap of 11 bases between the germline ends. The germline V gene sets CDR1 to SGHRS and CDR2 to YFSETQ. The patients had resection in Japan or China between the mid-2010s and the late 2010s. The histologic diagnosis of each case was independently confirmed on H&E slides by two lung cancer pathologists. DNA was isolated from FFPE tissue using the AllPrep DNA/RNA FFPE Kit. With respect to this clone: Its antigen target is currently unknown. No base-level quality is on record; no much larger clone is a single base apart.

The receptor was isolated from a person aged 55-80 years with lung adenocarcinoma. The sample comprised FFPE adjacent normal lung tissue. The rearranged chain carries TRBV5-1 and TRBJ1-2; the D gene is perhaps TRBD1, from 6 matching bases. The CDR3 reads CASSLVGGEGYTF. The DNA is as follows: TGCGCCAGCAGCTTGGTAGGGGGGGAAGGCTACACCTTC.